This T cell receptor beta chain was profiled in a study of T cells in Graves' hyperthyroidism and ophthalmopathy (dated by TCRdb to the late 2010s). For context, the study as a whole: Peripheral blood samples were taken at initial diagnosis, before any treatment was given. An independent validation cohort of around 20 hyperthyroidism patients and some 15 patients who later progressed to ophthalmopathy tested prospective prediction of ophthalmopathy. Once sampling was done, hyperthyroidism patients were given methimazole at a starting dose of 30 mg daily, whereas ophthalmopathy patients were given high-dose intravenous methylprednisolone. The 85 to 100 discovery patients were randomly split 7:3 into training and test sets. To identify distinguishing TCR V-J signatures, a discovery cohort of 100 or so patients was used, comprising 40 to 45 with Graves' ophthalmopathy and 57 with stable Graves' hyperthyroidism. TCR Vbeta CDR3 sequencing of 140 or so peripheral blood samples (under 45 ophthalmopathy, 75 to 80 hyperthyroidism and some 17 progressor patients) is reported in the paper. The study also compared thyroid tissue and blood T-cell repertoires from several Graves' hyperthyroidism patients. Broad study findings and their caveats: Most expanded thyroid clonotypes (frequency above 0.001) were also found in blood, which suggests that blood repertoires may mirror thyroid immune responses. In validation, the model predicted progression to ophthalmopathy with around 71% sensitivity and approximately 78% specificity, a median of about 6 months before onset. No statistical method was used to set the sample size in advance, and investigators knew the group allocation. Ophthalmopathy was separated from stable hyperthyroidism by a 13 V-J signature model, with just over 85% sensitivity and approximately 84% specificity obtained in cross-validation and 80%/75% obtained in testing.

Amplification of TCR beta CDR3 regions was carried out from RNA transcripts. The first round of RT-PCR for the TCR CDR3 was performed with the HTBI primer set and the Qiagen OneStep RT-PCR kit. Libraries were constructed in a second round of multiplex PCR, after which size selection and purification were carried out. Paired-end sequencing of the libraries was performed with 100 bp reads on an Illumina HiSeq2000. Turning to the authors' computational methods: Raw data were processed with SOAPnuke, discarding reads with adapters, uncalled bases, mean Phred below 15, or no exact constant-primer or identifier match. COPE v1.2.5 was used to merge high-quality paired reads, and clonotypes were defined as unique nucleotide sequences. MiTCR v1.1 was used to align the clonotypes against IMGT TRBV, TRBD and TRBJ reference segments. The analysis was restricted to V-J combinations with a frequency above 0.0001, which together covered over 99% of the repertoires. A TCS score was defined as the ratio between F50 (clonal expansion) and ExV (chaos), using BLOSUM62-based TCRdist between CDR3 peptides within each V-J. Welch's t-statistics and random forest reduced fewer than 600 V-J features to 13, which were used in a naive Bayes classifier (R e1071). TCRdb applied fastp at Q25 and MiXCR to the public reads, then kept only in-frame beta chains. CDR3 protein sequences are deduplicated, and each keeps its most common genes and DNA. TCRdb, not the authors, supplied the V and J calls. This sample gives some 560,000 distinct CDR3 sequences in total; about 15% of them show up just once. The ten largest make up around 7.3% of the sample.

Graves' hyperthyroidism was defined as stable when no progression to ophthalmopathy occurred over 18 months of follow-up. The hyperthyroidism patients were between 18 and 65 years old and newly diagnosed, with a disease duration of less than 2 months. Any patient with an uncontrolled infection, another autoimmune disease, pregnancy or lactation was excluded. Diagnoses relied on clinical symptoms, serum thyroxine and TRAb, thyroid ultrasound and orbital computed tomography. PBMCs were separated from 10 ml of fresh peripheral blood using Ficoll-Paque density gradient centrifugation. Total RNA was extracted using Trizol reagent, and RNA quality was assessed on an Agilent 2100 Bioanalyzer. This clonotype was seen ten or more times. This receptor's antigen is unknown. The input lacks base qualities; no much larger clone sits a single base away. From a lookup of the germline V gene, CDR1 and CDR2 are SGHRS and YFSETQ. V loses 0 bases of germline sequence and J loses 5 bases, and the interval between the two ends is 7 bases. Reading from cysteine to phenylalanine, the CDR3 counts 13 amino acids. The DNA shown is the 39-base CDR3, in frame from base 1.

The chain employs TRBV5-1 and TRBJ2-3; there is no confident call for the D gene. The clonotype was recovered from a woman younger than 45 with Graves' hyperthyroidism. Sequenced: blood. The DNA is as follows: TGCGCCAGCAGCTTGGCCCTGAAAGATACGCAGTATTTT. Translated, this is CASSLALKDTQYF.